This T cell receptor (beta chain) was obtained from a study of cytomegalovirus exposure and HLA in healthy donors. For the study at large: The approximately 120 validation repertoires, a later analysis reported, used the same platform as the roughly 610 first-cohort repertoires. Study results and limitations: Reports credit the classifier with highly specific, highly sensitive diagnosis of cytomegalovirus status. Under in vitro conditions, three CMV-associated chains were confirmed as specific for CMV antigens.

This CDR3 region has 12 residues. Per germline, CDR1 SNHLY and CDR2 FYNNEI. Trimming removed 4 bases from V and 3 bases from J, with 7 bases in between. The repertoire was sequenced with immunoSEQ multiplex PCR; TCRdb's copy has only in-frame clones and lacks some. The sample consists of roughly 200,000 clones, roughly 81% of them appearing once. Worth noting for this clone: Its antigen is not known.

Input material: PBMCs. This receptor was taken from a woman aged 30 to 39 in good health and CMV-seronegative. The V gene is TRBV2, the J gene TRBJ2-7; D unresolved. CDR3 sequence reads: CASSAGFYEQYF. In DNA, the CDR3 is TGTGCCAGCAGTGCAGGTTTCTACGAGCAGTACTTC. Variable domain in full (rest from reference TRBV2 and TRBJ2-7): EPEVTQTPSHQVTQMGQEVILRCVPISNHLYFYWYRQILGQKVEFLVSFYNNEISEKSEIFDDQFSVERPDGSNFTLKIRSTKLEDSAMYFCASSAGFYEQYFGPGTRLTVT.